This TCR beta chain was identified during a study of molecular identifiers for immune sequencing clone quantification. CDR3 length: 16 residues. CDR1 is DFQATT and CDR2 is SNEGSKA in the germline V gene (reference sequence). Unmatched junction bases numbered 9, after V lost 3 bases and J lost 4 bases. TCRdb used MiXCR to reprocess the PCR reads, holding one entry per CDR3 protein. The profile shows approximately 630,000 distinct CDR3 sequences, over 25% of them singletons. General observations from the study: Among about 1 million naive cells, as was reported, spiked Jurkat TCR RNA from one cell was detectable.

With respect to this clonotype: Its antigen is not known.

This sequence joins TRBV20-1 and TRBJ1-5; 10 positions match TRBD1. This receptor was taken from a human donor in good health. Some libraries in this study had Jurkat cell RNA spiked in. The sample comprised naive CD8+ T cells from blood, with Jurkat cell RNA spiked in. The subset denotes: FACS-sorted CD8+CD4-CCR7+CD45RA+ naive T cells. CDR3 in amino acids: CSARGVGQGVNQPQHF. The CDR3 region has the DNA TGCAGTGCTAGGGGGGTCGGACAGGGGGTGAATCAGCCCCAGCATTTT.